One and the same sample provided the 11 T cell receptor beta chains below, sequenced in a study of T cell responses to AZD1222 COVID-19 vaccine. TCRdb's table, derived via immunoSEQ multiplex PCR, lists solely in-frame clones and lacks some. The sample holds more than 150,000 clones, 94% seen once. The source was peripheral blood, collected 28 days after the second AZD1222 dose. The receptors stem from an adult who received the AZD1222 COVID-19 vaccine.

J is TRBJ2-3 and V is TRBV4-3; 9 nucleotides agree with TRBD2. Germline V gives CDR1 LGHNA, CDR2 YSLEER. The CDR3 contains 17 residues. Germline trimming cut 0 bases from V and 1 base from J; bases unmatched to any gene: 5. The CDR3 DNA sequence: TGCGCCAGCAGCCAAGAGGCAGCGGGGGGCGGCACAGATACGCAGTATTTT. Residues: CASSQEAAGGGTDTQYF.

This sequence joins TRBV12-3 or TRBV12-4 and TRBJ2-2; D not resolved. The CDR3 is 10 residues long. V was cut by 7 bases and J by 7 bases, with 4 bases left in between. For the CDR3, the DNA is TGTGCCAGCAAGGGCGGGGAGCTGTTTTTT. This encodes CASKGGELFF.

This clone was detected once. This chain connects TRBV7-3 to TRBJ1-2, with D maybe TRBD1 (6 bases). The CDR3 is 16 residues long. Trimming removed 1 base from V and 1 base from J, with 13 bases in between. The V gene's germline CDR1 is SGHTA and CDR2 FQGTGA. CDR3 sequence reads: CASSLNSTGYNYGYTF. The CDR3 DNA is TGTGCCAGCAGCTTAAATTCGACAGGTTATAACTATGGCTACACCTTC.

The chain recombines TRBV18 with TRBJ1-5, with no clear D. This CDR3 has 16 residues. Per the germline V gene, CDR1 is KGHSH and CDR2 is LQKENI. V was shortened by 0 bases and J by 4 bases, with 13 bases between the two germline ends. The CDR3 nucleotides are TGTGCCAGCTCACCACCGTCCGACGGCGGAAATCAGCCCCAGCATTTT. This codes for CASSPPSDGGNQPQHF.

V is TRBV6-2 or TRBV6-3 and J is TRBJ1-3; no reliable D call. CDR1 and CDR2 from the germline V gene are MNHEY and SVGEGT. With 3 bases removed from V and 4 bases from J, the gap between germline ends came to 10 bases. CDR3 length equals 14 residues. This CDR3 reads CASSYGDPGNTIYF. The CDR3 DNA is TGTGCCAGCAGTTATGGGGATCCCGGAAACACCATATATTTT.

This rearrangement joins TRBV5-5 to TRBJ1-4, with 9 bases fitting TRBD1. Germline-derived CDR1 and CDR2 are SGHKS and YYEKEE (reference sequence). CDR3 length: 16 amino acids. With 4 bases clipped from V and 0 bases from J, the junction kept 4 bases outside the gene matches. The DNA for the CDR3 is TGTGCCAGCAGCCGCGGACAGGGGACAACTAATGAAAAACTGTTTTTT. Protein: CASSRGQGTTNEKLFF.

A word on this clone: The junction shows a germline mismatch at one end, possibly a read error. The rearrangement uses TRBV7-7 and TRBJ2-7; D remains unclear. Germline V gene data show CDR1 as SSHAT and CDR2 as FNYEAQ (reference sequence). This CDR3 region has 15 residues. CDR3 coding DNA: TGTGCTAGCAGCTTAGGATCTGGGGTTCTCAACGAGCAGTACTTC. Amino acids: CASSLGSGVLNEQYF.

The J gene is TRBJ2-7, the V gene TRBV7-6, with D tentatively TRBD1 (6 bases). Germline V gene sequence: CDR1 SGHVS, CDR2 FNYEAQ. Trimming took 5 bases from V and 0 from J, leaving 11 bases between them. CDR3 size: 14 residues. CDR3 bases: TGTGCCAGCAGCCCTGGACAGAGCTCCTACGAGCAGTACTTC. The encoded protein is CASSPGQSSYEQYF. Looking up the rest from reference TRBV7-6 and TRBJ2-7 gives the full variable domain: GAGVSQSPRYKVTKRGQDVALRCDPISGHVSLYWYRQALGQGPEFLTYFNYEAQQDKSGLPNDRFSAERPEGSISTLTIQRTEQRDSAMYRCASSPGQSSYEQYFGPGTRLTVT.

This chain links TRBV6-5 with TRBJ2-6; D might be TRBD1 (5 bases). Germline values: CDR1 MNHEY, CDR2 SVGAGI. CDR3 length: 15 residues. Trimming took 2 bases from V and 4 from J, leaving 9 bases between them. This CDR3 is CASSYQGFGANVLTF. The CDR3, as DNA: TGTGCCAGCAGTTACCAGGGATTCGGGGCCAACGTCCTGACTTTC.

The chain has TRBV7-8 and TRBJ2-7; a weak D match, TRBD2 (5 bases). V was trimmed by 1 base and J by 0 bases, leaving 16 bases between them. The CDR3 runs 17 residues. Germline-derived CDR1 and CDR2 are SGHVS and FQNEAQ. The CDR3 here is CASSLVRTGSVSYEQYF. The CDR3 DNA is TGTGCCAGCAGCTTAGTCCGGACTGGTAGCGTCTCCTACGAGCAGTACTTC.

Of note for this clone: A junction boundary mismatches the germline segment, possibly from a read error. The J gene is TRBJ1-2, the V gene TRBV9; D gene uncertain. CDR3 length: 14 amino acids. Germline CDR1 is SGDLS and CDR2 is YYNGEE. CDR3 residues: CASSVDPTGPLFHF. The CDR3, as DNA: TGTGCCAGCAGCGTAGACCCAACCGGGCCTCTCTTCCACTTC.